This TCR beta chain was sequenced in a study of cytomegalovirus exposure and HLA in healthy donors. Study-level results: Further analysis, carried out later, found HLA-associated TCR beta chains more clonally expanded than equally common other chains. 87-base-pair reads could not separate some V segments, including TRBV6-2 and TRBV6-3. Later analysis showed most CMV-associated TCR beta chains appearing HLA-restricted.

Germline-derived CDR1 and CDR2 are SQVTM and ANQGSEA. The CDR3 runs to 12 residues. With respect to this clone: What it recognizes is unknown. Germline is not matched at one junction end, which may reflect a read error.

The PCR had 60 Vbeta and 13 Jbeta primers. Using immunoSEQ multiplex PCR, the repertoire was profiled, and TCRdb retains in-frame clones only, with some absent. The data show 150,000 to 200,000 clones, with around four fifths seen just once and 6.5% held by the top ten. The sequenced sample consisted of PBMCs. This chain connects TRBV29-1 to TRBJ2-1, with D hard to call. The receptor's source is a woman aged 50 to 65 in good health and CMV-seropositive. CDR3 in amino acids: CSVEGRYNEQFF. DNA of the CDR3: TGCAGCGTCGAAGGTCGGTACAATGAGCAGTTCTTC.